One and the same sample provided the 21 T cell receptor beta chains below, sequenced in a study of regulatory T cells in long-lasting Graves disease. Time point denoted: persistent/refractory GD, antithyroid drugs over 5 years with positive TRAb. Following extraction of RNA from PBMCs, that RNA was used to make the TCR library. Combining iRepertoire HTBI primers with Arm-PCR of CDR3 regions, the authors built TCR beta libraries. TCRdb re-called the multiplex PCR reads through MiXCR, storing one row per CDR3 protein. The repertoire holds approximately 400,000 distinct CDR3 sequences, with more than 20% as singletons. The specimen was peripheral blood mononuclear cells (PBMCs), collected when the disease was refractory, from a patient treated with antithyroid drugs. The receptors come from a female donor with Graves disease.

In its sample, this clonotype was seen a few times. The CDR3, as DNA: TGTGCCAGCAGTTATCCGGTGGGGGAGACCCAGTACTTC. It translates to CASSYPVGETQYF. V is TRBV6-4 and J is TRBJ2-5; D ambiguous. Trimming took 5 bases from V and 5 from J, leaving 12 bases between them. Germline-derived CDR1 and CDR2 are MRHNA and SNTAGT. CDR3 size: 13 residues.

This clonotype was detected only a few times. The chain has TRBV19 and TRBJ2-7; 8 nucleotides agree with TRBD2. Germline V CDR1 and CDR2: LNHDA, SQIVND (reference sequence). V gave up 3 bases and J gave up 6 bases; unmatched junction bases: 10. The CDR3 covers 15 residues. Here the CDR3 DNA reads TGTGCCAGTAGTATCGCCCTAGCGGGTAGACTCGAGCAGTACTTC. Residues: CASSIALAGRLEQYF.

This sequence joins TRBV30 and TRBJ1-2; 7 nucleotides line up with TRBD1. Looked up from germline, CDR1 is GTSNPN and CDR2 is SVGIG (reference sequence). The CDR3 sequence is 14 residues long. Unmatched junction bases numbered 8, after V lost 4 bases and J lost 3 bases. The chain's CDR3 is CAWNTGALYYGYTF. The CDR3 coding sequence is TGTGCCTGGAACACAGGGGCTTTATACTATGGCTACACCTTC.

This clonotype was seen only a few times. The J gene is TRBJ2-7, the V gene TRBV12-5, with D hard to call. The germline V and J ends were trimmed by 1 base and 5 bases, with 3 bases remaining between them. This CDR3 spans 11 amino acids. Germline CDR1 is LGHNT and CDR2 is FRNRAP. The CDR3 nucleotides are TGTGCTAGTGGTTTGGGGAACGAGCAGTACTTC. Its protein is CASGLGNEQYF.

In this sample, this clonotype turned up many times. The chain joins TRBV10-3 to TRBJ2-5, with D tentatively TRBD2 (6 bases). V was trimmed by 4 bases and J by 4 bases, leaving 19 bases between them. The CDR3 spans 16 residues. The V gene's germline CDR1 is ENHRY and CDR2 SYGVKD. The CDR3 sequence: CAISGPGLKPLETQYF. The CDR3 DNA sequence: TGTGCCATCAGTGGCCCGGGACTGAAGCCTTTAGAGACCCAGTACTTC.

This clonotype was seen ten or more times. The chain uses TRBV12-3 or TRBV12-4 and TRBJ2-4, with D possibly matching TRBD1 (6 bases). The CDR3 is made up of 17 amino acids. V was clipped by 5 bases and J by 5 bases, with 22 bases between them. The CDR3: CASSRHRDTFPENIQYF. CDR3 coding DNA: TGTGCCAGCAGTCGCCACCGGGACACCTTTCCTGAAAACATTCAGTACTTC.

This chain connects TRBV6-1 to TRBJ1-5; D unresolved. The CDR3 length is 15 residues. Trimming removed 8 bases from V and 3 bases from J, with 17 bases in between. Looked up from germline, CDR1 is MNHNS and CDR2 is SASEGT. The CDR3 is CASAVSFSYNQPQHF. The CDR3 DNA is TGTGCCAGCGCAGTATCCTTCAGCTACAATCAGCCCCAGCATTTT.

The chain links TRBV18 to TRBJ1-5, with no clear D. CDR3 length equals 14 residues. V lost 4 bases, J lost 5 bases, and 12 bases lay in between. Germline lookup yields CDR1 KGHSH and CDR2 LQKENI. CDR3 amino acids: CASSHGVIDQPQHF. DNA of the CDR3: TGTGCCAGCTCACATGGGGTGATTGATCAGCCCCAGCATTTT.

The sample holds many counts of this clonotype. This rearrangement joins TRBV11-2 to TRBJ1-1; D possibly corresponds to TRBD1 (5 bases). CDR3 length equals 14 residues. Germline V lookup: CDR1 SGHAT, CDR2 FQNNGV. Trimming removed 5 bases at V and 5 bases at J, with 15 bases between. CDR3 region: CASSPWPGQTEAFF. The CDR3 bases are TGTGCCAGCAGCCCATGGCCAGGGCAAACTGAAGCTTTCTTT.

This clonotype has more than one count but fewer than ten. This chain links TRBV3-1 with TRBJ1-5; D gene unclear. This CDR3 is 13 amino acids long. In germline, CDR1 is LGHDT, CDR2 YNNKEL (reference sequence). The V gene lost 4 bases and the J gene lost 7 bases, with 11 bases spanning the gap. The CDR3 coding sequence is TGTGCCAGCAGCCGCACACTGGGGCAGCCCCAGCATTTT. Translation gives CASSRTLGQPQHF.

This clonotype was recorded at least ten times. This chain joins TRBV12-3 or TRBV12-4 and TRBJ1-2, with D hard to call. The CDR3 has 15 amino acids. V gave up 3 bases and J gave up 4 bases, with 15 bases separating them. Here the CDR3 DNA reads TGTGCCAGCAGTTTTGGAGATGACGGCGCCTATGGCTACACCTTC. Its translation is CASSFGDDGAYGYTF.

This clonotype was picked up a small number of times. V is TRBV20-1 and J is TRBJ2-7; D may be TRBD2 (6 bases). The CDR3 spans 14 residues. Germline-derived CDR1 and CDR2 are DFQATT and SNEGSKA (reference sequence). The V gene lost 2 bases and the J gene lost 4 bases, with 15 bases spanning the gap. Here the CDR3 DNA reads TGCAGTGCTAGATGGCCGGAGGGTACGTACGAGCAGTACTTC. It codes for CSARWPEGTYEQYF.

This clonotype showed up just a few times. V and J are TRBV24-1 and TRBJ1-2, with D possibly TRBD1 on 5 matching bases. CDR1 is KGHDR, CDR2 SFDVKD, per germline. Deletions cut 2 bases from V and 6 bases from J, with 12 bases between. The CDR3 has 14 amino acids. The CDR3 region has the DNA TGTGCCACCAGTGATTCAAGAGGGGCTGATGGCTACACCTTC. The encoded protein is CATSDSRGADGYTF.

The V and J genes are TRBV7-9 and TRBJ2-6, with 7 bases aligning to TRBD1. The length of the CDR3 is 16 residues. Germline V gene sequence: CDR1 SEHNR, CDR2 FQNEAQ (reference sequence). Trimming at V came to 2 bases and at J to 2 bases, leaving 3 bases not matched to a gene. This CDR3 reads CASSLRQGPGANVLTF. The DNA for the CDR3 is TGTGCCAGCAGCTTAAGACAGGGCCCTGGGGCCAACGTCCTGACTTTC.

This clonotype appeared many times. CDR3 loop: CASSGTGTGMFGYTF. CDR3 coding DNA: TGTGCCAGCAGTGGAACCGGGACAGGGATGTTTGGCTACACCTTC. The chain joins TRBV6-1 to TRBJ1-2, with 9 bases lining up with TRBD1. Germline V gene lookup returns CDR1 MNHNS and CDR2 SASEGT. This CDR3 comprises 15 residues. Trimming cost V 4 bases and J 7 bases; bases outside gene matches: 10.

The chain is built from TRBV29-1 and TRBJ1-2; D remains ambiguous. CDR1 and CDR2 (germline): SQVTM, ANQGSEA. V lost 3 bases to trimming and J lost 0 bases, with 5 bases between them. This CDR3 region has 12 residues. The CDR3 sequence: CSVEAPNYGYTF. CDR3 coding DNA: TGCAGCGTTGAGGCCCCTAACTATGGCTACACCTTC.

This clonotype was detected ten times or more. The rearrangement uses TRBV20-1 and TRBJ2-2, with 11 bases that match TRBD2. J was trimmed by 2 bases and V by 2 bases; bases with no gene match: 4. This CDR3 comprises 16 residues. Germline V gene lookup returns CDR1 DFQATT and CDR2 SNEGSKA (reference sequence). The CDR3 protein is CSARLGLADNTGELFF. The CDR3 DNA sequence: TGCAGTGCTAGATTGGGACTAGCGGACAACACCGGGGAGCTGTTTTTT.

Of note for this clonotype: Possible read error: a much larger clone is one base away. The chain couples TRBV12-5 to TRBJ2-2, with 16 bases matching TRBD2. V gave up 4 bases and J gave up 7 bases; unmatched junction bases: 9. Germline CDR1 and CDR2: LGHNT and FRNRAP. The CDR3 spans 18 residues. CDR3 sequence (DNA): TGTGCTAGTGGTTCTCCGGGACTAGCGGGAGGGTCTGTCGGGGAGCTGTTTTTT. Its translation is CASGSPGLAGGSVGELFF. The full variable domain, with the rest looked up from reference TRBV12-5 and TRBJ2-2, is DARVTQTPRHKVTEMGQEVTMRCQPILGHNTVFWYRQTMMQGLELLAYFRNRAPLDDSGMPKDRFSAEMPDATLATLKIQPSEPRDSAVYFCASGSPGLAGGSVGELFFGEGSRLTVL.

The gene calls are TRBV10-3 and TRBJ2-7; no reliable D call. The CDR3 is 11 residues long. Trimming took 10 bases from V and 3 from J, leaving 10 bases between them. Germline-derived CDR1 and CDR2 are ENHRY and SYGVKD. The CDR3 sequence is CATVQSYEQYF. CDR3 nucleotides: TGTGCCACCGTGCAGAGCTACGAGCAGTACTTC.

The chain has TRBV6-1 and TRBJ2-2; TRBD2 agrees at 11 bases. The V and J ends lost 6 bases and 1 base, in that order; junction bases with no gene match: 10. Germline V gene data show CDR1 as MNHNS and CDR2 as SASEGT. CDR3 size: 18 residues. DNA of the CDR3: TGTGCCAGCAGCCCTTCGACGGGACTAGCGGTGAACACCGGGGAGCTGTTTTTT. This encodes CASSPSTGLAVNTGELFF.

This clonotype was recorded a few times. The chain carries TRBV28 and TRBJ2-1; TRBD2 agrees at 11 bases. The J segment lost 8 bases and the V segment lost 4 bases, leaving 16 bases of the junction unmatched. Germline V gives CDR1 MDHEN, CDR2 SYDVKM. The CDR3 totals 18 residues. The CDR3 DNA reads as TGTGCCAGCAGTTCTTTGTATATCGGGACTAGCGGTCGGGATGAGCAGTTCTTC. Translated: CASSSLYIGTSGRDEQFF.